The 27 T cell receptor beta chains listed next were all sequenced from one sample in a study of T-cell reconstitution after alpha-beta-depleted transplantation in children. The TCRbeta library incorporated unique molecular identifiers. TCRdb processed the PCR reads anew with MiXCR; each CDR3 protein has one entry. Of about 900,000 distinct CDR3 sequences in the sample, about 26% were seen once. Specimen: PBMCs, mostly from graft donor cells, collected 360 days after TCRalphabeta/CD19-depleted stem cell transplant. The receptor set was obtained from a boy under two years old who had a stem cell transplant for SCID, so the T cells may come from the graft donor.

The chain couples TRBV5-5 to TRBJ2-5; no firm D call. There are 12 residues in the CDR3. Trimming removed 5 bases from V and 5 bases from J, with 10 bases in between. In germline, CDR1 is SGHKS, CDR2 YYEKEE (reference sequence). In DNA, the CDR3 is TGTGCCAGCAGACGTAACGGGGAGACCCAGTACTTC. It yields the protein CASRRNGETQYF.

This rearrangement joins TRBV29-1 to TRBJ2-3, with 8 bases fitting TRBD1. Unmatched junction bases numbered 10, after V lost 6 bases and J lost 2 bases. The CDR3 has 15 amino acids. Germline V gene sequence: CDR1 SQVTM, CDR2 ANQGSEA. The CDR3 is CSVLTGTGYTDTQYF. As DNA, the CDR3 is TGCAGCGTCCTGACCGGGACAGGCTACACAGATACGCAGTATTTT.

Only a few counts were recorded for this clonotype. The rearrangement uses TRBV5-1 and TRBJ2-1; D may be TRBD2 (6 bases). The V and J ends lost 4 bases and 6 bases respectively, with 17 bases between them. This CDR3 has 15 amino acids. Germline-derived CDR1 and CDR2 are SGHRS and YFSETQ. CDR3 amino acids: CASSLGTSPINEQFF. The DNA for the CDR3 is TGCGCCAGCAGCCTAGGGACTTCTCCTATCAATGAGCAGTTCTTC. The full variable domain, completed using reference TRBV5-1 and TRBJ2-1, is KAGVTQTPRYLIKTRGQQVTLSCSPISGHRSVSWYQQTPGQGLQFLFEYFSETQRNKGNFPGRFSGRQFSNSRSEMNVSTLELGDSALYLCASSLGTSPINEQFFGPGTRLTVL.

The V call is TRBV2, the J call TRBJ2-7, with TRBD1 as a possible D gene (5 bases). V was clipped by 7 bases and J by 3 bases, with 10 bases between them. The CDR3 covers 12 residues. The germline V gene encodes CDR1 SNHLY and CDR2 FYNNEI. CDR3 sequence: CASTERGYEQYF. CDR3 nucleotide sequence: TGTGCCAGCACCGAAAGGGGCTACGAGCAGTACTTC.

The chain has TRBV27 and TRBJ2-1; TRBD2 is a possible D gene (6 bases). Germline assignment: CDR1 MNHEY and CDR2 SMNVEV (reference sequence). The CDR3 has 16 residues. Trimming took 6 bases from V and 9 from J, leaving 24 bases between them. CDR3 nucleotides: TGTGCCAGCAGCCAAGGGTCGGGACTTCCCCGGGGTGAGCAGTTCTTC. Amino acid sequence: CASSQGSGLPRGEQFF.

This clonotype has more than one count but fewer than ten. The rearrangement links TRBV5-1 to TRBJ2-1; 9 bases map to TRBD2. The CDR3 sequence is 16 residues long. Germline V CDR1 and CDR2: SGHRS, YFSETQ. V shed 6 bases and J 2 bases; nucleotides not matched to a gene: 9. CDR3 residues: CASKGGGATAYNEQFF. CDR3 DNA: TGCGCCAGCAAGGGCGGGGGGGCCACCGCCTACAATGAGCAGTTCTTC. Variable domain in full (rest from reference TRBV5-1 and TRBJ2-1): KAGVTQTPRYLIKTRGQQVTLSCSPISGHRSVSWYQQTPGQGLQFLFEYFSETQRNKGNFPGRFSGRQFSNSRSEMNVSTLELGDSALYLCASKGGGATAYNEQFFGPGTRLTVL.

DNA for the CDR3: TGTGCCAGCAGTCCATCCGGGACTAGCGGGGGGAATGAGCAGTTCTTC. This translates into CASSPSGTSGGNEQFF. V usage is TRBV12-3 or TRBV12-4 and J usage is TRBJ2-1, with TRBD2 matching 15 bases. V lost 5 bases to trimming and J lost 7 bases; unmatched junction nucleotides: 6. The CDR3 covers 16 residues.

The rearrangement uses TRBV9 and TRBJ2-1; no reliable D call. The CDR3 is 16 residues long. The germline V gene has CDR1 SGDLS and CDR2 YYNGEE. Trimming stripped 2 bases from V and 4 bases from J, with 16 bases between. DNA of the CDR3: TGTGCCAGCAGCGTTAGCAGAAGTAGATCTTACAATGAGCAGTTCTTC. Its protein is CASSVSRSRSYNEQFF.

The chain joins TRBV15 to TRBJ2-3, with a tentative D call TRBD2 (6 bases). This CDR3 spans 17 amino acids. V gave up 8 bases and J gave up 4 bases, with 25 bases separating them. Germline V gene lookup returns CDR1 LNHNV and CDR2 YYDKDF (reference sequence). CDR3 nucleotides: TGTGCCACCCTTAGTACGGGACTGGGATTCGTGTCAGATACGCAGTATTTT. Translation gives CATLSTGLGFVSDTQYF.

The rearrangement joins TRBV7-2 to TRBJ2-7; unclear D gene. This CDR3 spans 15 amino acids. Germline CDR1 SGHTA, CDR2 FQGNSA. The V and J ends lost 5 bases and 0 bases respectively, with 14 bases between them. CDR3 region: CASSPGVVASYEQYF. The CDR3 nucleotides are TGTGCCAGCAGCCCTGGGGTAGTCGCCTCCTACGAGCAGTACTTC.

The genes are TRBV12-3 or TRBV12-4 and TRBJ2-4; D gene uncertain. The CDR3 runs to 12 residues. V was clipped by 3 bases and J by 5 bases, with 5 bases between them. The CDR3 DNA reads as TGTGCCAGCAGTTTGTTAGAAAACATTCAGTACTTC. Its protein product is CASSLLENIQYF.

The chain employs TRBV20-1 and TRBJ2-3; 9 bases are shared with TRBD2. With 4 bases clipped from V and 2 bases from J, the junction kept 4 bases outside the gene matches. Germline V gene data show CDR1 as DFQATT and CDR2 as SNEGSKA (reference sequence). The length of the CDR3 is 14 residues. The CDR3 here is CSAKRGAFTDTQYF. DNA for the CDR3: TGCAGTGCTAAGCGGGGGGCGTTCACAGATACGCAGTATTTT.

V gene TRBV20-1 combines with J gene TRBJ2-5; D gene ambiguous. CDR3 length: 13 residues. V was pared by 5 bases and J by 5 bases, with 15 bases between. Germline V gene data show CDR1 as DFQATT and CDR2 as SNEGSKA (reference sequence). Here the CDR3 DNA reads TGCAGTGCTCCCTCCCCGCGTTACGAGACCCAGTACTTC. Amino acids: CSAPSPRYETQYF.

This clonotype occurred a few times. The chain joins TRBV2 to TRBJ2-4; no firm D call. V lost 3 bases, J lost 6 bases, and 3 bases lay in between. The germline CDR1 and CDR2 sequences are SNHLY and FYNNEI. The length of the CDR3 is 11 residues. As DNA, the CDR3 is TGTGCCAGCAGTGAGACAAACATTCAGTACTTC. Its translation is CASSETNIQYF.

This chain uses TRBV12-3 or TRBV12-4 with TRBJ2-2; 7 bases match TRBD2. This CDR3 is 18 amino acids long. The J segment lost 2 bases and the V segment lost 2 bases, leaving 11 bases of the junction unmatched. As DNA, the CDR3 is TGTGCCAGCAGTTTATCCGGACTAGGAGGGGATAACACCGGGGAGCTGTTTTTT. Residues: CASSLSGLGGDNTGELFF.

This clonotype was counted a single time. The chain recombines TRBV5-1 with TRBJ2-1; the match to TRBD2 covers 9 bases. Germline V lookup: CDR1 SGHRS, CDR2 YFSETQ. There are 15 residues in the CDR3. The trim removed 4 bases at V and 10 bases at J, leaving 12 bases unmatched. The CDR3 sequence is CASSETSGGPGEQFF. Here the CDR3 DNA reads TGCGCCAGCAGCGAGACTAGCGGAGGGCCTGGGGAGCAGTTCTTC.

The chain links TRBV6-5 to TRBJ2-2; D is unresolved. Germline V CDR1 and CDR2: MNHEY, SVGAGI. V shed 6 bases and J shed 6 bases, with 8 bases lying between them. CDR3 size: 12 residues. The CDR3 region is CASSPIAGELFF. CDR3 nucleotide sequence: TGTGCCAGCAGCCCAATCGCCGGGGAGCTGTTTTTT.

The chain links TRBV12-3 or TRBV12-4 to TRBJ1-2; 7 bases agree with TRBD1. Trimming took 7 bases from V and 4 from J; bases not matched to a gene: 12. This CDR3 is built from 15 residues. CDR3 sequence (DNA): TGTGCCAGCACTGTTACAGGGGACGTTCGCTATGGCTACACCTTC. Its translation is CASTVTGDVRYGYTF.

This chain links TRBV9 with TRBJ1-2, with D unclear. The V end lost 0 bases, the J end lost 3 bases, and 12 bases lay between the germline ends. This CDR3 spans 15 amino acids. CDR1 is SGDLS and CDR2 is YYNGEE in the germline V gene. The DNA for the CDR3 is TGTGCCAGCAGCGTAGCTTCGGCGCAGGACTATGGCTACACCTTC. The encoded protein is CASSVASAQDYGYTF.

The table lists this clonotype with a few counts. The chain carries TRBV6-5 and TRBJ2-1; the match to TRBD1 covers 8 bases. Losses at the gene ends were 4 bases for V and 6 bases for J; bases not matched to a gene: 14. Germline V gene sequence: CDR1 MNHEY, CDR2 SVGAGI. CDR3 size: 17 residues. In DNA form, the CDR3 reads TGTGCCAGCAGTTCGAGTTTCGGACAGGGTGTTTCCAATGAGCAGTTCTTC. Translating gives CASSSSFGQGVSNEQFF.

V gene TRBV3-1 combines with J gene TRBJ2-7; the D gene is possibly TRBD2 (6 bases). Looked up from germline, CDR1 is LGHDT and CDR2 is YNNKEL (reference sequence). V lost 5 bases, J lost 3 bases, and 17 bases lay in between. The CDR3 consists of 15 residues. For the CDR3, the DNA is TGTGCCAGCAGCTCACTGCCTTACGGGAGCTACGAGCAGTACTTC. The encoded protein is CASSSLPYGSYEQYF.

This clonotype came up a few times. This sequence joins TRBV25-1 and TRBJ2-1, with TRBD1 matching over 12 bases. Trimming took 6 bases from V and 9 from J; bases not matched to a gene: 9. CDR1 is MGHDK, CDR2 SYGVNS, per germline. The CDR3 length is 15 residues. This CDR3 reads CASRQGQGAYGEQFF. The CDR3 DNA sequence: TGTGCCAGCAGACAGGGACAGGGGGCCTACGGTGAGCAGTTCTTC.

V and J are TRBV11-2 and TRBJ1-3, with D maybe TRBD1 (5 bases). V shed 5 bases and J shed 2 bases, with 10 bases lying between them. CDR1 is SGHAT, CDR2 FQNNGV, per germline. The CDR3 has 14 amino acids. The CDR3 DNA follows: TGTGCCAGCAGCCGTGGGGGGACTGGAAACACCATATATTTT. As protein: CASSRGGTGNTIYF.

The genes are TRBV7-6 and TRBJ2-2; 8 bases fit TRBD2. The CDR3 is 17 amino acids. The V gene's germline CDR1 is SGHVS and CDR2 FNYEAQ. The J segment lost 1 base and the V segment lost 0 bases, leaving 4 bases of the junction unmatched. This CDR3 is CASSLAVAGGNTGELFF. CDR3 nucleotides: TGTGCCAGCAGCTTAGCGGTGGCGGGGGGGAACACCGGGGAGCTGTTTTTT.

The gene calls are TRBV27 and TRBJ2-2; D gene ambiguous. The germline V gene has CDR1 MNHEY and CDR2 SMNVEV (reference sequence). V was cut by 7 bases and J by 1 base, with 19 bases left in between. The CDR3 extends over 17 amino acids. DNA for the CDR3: TGTGCCAGCACCTTTACACCGAACCATCTGAACACCGGGGAGCTGTTTTTT. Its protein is CASTFTPNHLNTGELFF.

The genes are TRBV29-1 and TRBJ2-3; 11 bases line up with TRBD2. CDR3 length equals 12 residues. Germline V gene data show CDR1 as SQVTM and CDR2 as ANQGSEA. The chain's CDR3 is CLAGGPADTQYF. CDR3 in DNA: TGCTTAGCGGGGGGGCCAGCAGATACGCAGTATTTT.

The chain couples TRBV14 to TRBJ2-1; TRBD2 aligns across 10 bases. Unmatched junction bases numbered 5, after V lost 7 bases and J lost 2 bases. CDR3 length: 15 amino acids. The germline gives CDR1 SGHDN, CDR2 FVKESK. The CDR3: CASTAGTSAYNEQFF. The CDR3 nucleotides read TGTGCCAGCACGGCCGGGACTAGCGCCTACAATGAGCAGTTCTTC.